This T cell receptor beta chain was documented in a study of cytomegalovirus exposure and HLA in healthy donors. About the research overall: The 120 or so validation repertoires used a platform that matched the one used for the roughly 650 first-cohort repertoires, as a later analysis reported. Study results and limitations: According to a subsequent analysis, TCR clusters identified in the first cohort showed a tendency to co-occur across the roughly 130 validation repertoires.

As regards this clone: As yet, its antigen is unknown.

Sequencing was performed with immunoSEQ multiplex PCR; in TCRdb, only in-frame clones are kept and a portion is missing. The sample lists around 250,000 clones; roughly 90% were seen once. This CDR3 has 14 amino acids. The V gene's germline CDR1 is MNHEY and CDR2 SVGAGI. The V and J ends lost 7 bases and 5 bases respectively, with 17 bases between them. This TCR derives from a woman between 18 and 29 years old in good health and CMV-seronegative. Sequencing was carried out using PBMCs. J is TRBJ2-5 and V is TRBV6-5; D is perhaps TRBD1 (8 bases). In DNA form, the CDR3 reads TGTGCCAGCACCCTTACAGGGGGAGGGGAGACCCAGTACTTC. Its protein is CASTLTGGGETQYF.